Listed below are T cell receptor beta chains from one sample, sequenced in a study of blood T cell repertoires in COVID-19. Assay used: immunoSEQ multiplex PCR; TCRdb lists only in-frame clones, some missing. Of around 50,000 clones in the sample, approximately 85% were seen once. The specimen sequenced was peripheral blood. These receptors originate from a woman older than 75 with acute or convalescent COVID-19. Both conserved end residues are part of each CDR3. Each record gives: V gene, J gene, D gene, CDR3 protein. D genes are given only for firm matches.

TRBV14	TRBJ1-1	TRBD1	CASSQGLPDRGRDTEAFF
TRBV3-1/TRBV3-2	TRBJ1-2	TRBD1	CASSHYLRTGDKLGYTF
TRBV7-6	TRBJ1-6	TRBD1	CASSPSGQVNSPLHF
TRBV29-1	TRBJ1-1	TRBD1	CSVVRGLAEAFF
TRBV11-3	TRBJ2-7	NA	CASSLTGRGYEQYF
TRBV27	TRBJ2-1	NA	CASSRAGSSYNEQFF
TRBV6-4	TRBJ1-2	TRBD1	CASSRGQGDYGYTF
TRBV6-5	TRBJ1-1	NA	CASLVVVGGAEAFF
TRBV14	TRBJ1-1	NA	CASSQDSKGF
TRBV7-9	TRBJ1-2	TRBD1	CASSLPGQGSGYTF
TRBV10-3	TRBJ2-3	NA	CAIRGDTHTDTQYF
TRBV19	TRBJ1-3	NA	CASSIVGQAGNTIYF
TRBV6-1	TRBJ1-2	NA	CASSETSPRGFDGYTF
TRBV2	TRBJ1-5	NA	CASVSEAGQPQHF
TRBV5-4	TRBJ1-2	NA	CASSKQDGYGYTF
TRBV19	TRBJ1-1	NA	CASSNIVNTEAFF
TRBV7-2	TRBJ1-2	TRBD1	CASSLVPGGLVYGYTF
TRBV6-5	TRBJ1-4	TRBD1	CASREGQSNEKLFF
TRBV3-1/TRBV3-2	TRBJ1-6	NA	CASSQGNGLYNSPLHF
TRBV29-1	TRBJ1-3	NA	CSVEGITGGSGNTIYF
TRBV11-1	TRBJ2-1	NA	CASSFQGNNEQFF
TRBV19	TRBJ1-1	TRBD1	CASKTTGGISGSEAFF
TRBV9	TRBJ2-7	NA	CASSVAGHPSYEQYF
TRBV19	TRBJ1-1	TRBD1	CASTLMPTGSRGTEAFF
TRBV7-9	TRBJ2-1	TRBD1	CASSRPGQVGGEQFF
TRBV11-3	TRBJ2-2	TRBD2	CASSSGRAGELFF
TRBV3-1/TRBV3-2	TRBJ2-2	NA	CASSQAASHTGELFF
TRBV29-1	TRBJ2-5	NA	CSVAQGIGETQYF
TRBV3-1/TRBV3-2	TRBJ1-1	TRBD1	CASSQTGGGPYTEAFF
TRBV5-1	TRBJ2-2	TRBD1	CASSAQSGTGYGELFF
TRBV9	TRBJ1-5	NA	CASSVPTRQIDQPQHF
TRBV5-1	TRBJ2-6	NA	CASSLDRNSGANVLTF
TRBV7-3	TRBJ2-5	NA	CASSRGTEQETQYF
TRBV28	TRBJ1-2	NA	CASSPGGLGYGYTF
TRBV5-1	TRBJ2-2	TRBD1	CASSLRTGKAGELFF
TRBV28	TRBJ2-7	TRBD1	CASSPHRGSSYEQYF
TRBV5-6	TRBJ2-7	TRBD1	CASSLRWDRVHEQYF
TRBV11-2	TRBJ2-2	NA	CASSLDRRRNTGELFF
TRBV30	TRBJ2-7	NA	CAWSVRQGFSYEQYF
TRBV14	TRBJ1-2	NA	CASSHAGWDYGYTF